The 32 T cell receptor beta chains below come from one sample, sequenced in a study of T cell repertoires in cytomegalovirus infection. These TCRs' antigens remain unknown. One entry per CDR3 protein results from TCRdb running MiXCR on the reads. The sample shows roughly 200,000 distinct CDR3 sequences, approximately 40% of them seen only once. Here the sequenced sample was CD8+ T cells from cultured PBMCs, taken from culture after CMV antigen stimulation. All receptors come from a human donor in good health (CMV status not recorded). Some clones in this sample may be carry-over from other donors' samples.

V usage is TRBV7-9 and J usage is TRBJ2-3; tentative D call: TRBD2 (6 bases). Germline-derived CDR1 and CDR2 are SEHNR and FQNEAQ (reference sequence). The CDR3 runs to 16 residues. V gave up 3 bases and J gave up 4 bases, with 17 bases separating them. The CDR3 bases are TGTGCCAGCAGCTTCGTCCGGGACTCCGATCCAGATACGCAGTATTTT. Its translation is CASSFVRDSDPDTQYF.

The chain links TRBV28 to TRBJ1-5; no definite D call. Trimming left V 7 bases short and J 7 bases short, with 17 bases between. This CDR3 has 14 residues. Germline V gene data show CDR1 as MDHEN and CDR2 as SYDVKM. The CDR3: CASTEPVGSQPQHF. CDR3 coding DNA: TGTGCCAGCACCGAACCGGTGGGCAGCCAGCCCCAGCATTTT.

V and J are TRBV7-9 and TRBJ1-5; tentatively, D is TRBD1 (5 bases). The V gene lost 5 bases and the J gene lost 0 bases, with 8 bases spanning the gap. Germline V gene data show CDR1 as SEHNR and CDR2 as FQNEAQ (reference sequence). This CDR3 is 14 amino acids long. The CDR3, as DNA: TGTGCCAGCAGCCCAACAGGTAGCAATCAGCCCCAGCATTTT. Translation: CASSPTGSNQPQHF. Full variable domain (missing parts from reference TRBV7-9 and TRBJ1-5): DTGVSQNPRHKITKRGQNVTFRCDPISEHNRLYWYRQTLGQGPEFLTYFQNEAQLEKSRLLSDRFSAERPKGSFSTLEIQRTEQGDSAMYLCASSPTGSNQPQHFGDGTRLSIL.

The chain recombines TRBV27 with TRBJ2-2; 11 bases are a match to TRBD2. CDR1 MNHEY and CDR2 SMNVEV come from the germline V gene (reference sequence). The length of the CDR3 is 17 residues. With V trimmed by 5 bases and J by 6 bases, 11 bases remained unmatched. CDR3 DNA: TGTGCCAGCAGTCCCGGTAGCGGGGGGGCCGGGGCCGGGGAGCTGTTTTTT. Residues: CASSPGSGGAGAGELFF.

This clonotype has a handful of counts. CDR3 loop: CASSLGDYSNQPQHF. The CDR3 DNA reads as TGTGCCAGCAGCTTAGGAGACTATAGCAATCAGCCCCAGCATTTT. V is TRBV7-8 and J is TRBJ1-5; D gene uncertain. The CDR3 loop spans 15 amino acids. Germline loops: CDR1 SGHVS, CDR2 FQNEAQ. V shed 1 base and J shed 0 bases, with 7 bases lying between them.

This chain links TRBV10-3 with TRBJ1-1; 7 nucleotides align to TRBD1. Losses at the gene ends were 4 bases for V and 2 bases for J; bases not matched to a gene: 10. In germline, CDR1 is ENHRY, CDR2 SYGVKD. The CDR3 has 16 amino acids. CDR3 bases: TGTGCCATCAGTGGATCCCTCACAGGGGCCAACACTGAAGCTTTCTTT. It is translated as CAISGSLTGANTEAFF.

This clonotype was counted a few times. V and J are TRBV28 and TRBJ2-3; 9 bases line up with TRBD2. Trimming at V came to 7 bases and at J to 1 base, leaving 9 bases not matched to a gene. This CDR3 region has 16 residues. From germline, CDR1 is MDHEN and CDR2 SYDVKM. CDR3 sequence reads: CASTPGLAYRTDTQYF. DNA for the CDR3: TGTGCCAGCACCCCGGGACTAGCTTATCGCACAGATACGCAGTATTTT.

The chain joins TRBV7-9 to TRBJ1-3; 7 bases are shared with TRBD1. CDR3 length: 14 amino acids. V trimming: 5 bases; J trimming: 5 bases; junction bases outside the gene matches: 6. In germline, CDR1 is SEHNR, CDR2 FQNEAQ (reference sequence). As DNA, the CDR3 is TGTGCCAGCAGCCCCCGACAGGGAAGAAACACCATATATTTT. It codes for CASSPRQGRNTIYF.

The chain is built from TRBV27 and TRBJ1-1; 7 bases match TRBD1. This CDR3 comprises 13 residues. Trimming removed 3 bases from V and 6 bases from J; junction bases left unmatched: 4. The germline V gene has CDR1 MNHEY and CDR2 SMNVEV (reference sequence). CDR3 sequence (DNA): TGTGCCAGCAGTTTCTACAGGGGAGCTGAAGCTTTCTTT. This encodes CASSFYRGAEAFF.

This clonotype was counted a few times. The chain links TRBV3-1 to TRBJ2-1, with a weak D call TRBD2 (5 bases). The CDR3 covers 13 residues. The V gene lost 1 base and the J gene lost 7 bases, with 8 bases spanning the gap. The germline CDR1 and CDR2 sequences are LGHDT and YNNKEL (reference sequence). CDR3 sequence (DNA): TGTGCCAGCAGCCAAGGAGGGCCTAATGAGCAGTTCTTC. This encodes CASSQGGPNEQFF.

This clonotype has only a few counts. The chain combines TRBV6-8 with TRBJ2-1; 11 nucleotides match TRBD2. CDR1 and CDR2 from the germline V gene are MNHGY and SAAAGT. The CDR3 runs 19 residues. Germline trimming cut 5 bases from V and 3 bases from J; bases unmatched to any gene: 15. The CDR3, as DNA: TGTGCCAGCAGTCCACTAGCGGGAGAGGGCCCCGGGGTCTACAATGAGCAGTTCTTC. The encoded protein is CASSPLAGEGPGVYNEQFF.

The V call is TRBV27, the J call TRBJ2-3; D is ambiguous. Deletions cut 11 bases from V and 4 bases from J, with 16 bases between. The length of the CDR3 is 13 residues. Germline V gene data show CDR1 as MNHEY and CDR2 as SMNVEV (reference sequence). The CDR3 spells CAGQKSPPDTQYF. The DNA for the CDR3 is TGTGCCGGCCAAAAGAGCCCCCCAGATACGCAGTATTTT.

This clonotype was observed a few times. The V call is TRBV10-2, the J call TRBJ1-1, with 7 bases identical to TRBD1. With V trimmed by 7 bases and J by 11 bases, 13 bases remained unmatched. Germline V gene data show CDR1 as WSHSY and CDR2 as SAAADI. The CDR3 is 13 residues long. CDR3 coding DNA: TGCGCCAGCAAACCTAGGACAGGTGTACGGGCTTTCTTT. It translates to CASKPRTGVRAFF.

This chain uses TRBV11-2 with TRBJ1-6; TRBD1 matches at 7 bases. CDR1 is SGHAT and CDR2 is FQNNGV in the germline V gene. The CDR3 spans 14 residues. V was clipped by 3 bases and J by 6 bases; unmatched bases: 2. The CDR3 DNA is TGTGCCAGCAGCTTGGGACAGATTAATTCACCCCTCCACTTT. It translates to CASSLGQINSPLHF.

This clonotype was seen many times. The CDR3 bases are TGTGCCAGCAGCCCGAAAGGATCACCCCTCCACTTT. Translated, it gives CASSPKGSPLHF. The J gene is TRBJ1-6, the V gene TRBV7-8; D call uncertain. CDR1 SGHVS and CDR2 FQNEAQ come from the germline V gene. The CDR3 is 12 residues long. Between the trimmed V and J ends, which lost 5 bases and 10 bases, there was a span of 9 bases.

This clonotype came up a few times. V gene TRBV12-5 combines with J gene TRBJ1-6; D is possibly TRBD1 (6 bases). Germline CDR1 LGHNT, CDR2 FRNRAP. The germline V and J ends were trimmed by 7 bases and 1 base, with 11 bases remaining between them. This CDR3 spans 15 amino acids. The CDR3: CASAPDRSYNSPLHF. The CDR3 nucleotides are TGTGCTAGTGCTCCGGACAGATCCTATAATTCACCCCTCCACTTT. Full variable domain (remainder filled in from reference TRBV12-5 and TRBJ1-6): DARVTQTPRHKVTEMGQEVTMRCQPILGHNTVFWYRQTMMQGLELLAYFRNRAPLDDSGMPKDRFSAEMPDATLATLKIQPSEPRDSAVYFCASAPDRSYNSPLHFGNGTRLTVT.

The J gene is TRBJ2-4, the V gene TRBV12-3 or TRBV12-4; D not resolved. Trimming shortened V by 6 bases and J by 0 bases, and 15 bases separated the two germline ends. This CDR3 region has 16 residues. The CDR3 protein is CASRFSGRTAKNIQYF. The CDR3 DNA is TGTGCCAGCAGATTCTCCGGACGGACAGCCAAAAACATTCAGTACTTC.

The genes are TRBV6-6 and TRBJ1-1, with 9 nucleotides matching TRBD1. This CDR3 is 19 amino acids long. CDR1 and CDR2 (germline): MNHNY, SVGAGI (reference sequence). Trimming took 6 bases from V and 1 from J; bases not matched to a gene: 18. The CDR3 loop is CASRPGQGMVIAANTEAFF. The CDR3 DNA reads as TGTGCCAGCAGACCGGGACAGGGAATGGTGATTGCAGCGAACACTGAAGCTTTCTTT.

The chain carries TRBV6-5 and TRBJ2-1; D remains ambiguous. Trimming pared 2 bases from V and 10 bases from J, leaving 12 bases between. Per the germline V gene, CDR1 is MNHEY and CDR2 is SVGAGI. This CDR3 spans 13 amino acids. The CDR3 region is CASSYLSRKEQFF. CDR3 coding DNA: TGTGCCAGCAGTTACCTTTCAAGGAAAGAGCAGTTCTTC.

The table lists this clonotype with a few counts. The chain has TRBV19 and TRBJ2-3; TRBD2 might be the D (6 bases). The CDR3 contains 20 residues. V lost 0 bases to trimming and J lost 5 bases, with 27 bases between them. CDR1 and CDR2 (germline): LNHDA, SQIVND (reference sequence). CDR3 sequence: CASSIDRSSARPLPQDTQYF. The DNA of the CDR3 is TGTGCCAGTAGTATAGATCGGTCTAGCGCACGACCTTTGCCACAAGATACGCAGTATTTT.

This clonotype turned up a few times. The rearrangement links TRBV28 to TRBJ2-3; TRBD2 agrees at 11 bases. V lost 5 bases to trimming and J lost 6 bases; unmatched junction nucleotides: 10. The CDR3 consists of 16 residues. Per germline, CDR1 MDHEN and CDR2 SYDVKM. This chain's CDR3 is CASSTLSGRAFDTQYF. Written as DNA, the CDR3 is TGTGCCAGCAGTACCCTTAGCGGGAGGGCCTTCGATACGCAGTATTTT.

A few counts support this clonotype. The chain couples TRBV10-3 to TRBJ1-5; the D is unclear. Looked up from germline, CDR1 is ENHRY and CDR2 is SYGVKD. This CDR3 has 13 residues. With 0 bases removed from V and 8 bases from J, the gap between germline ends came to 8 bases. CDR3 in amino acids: CAISESPVEPQHF. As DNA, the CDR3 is TGTGCCATCAGTGAGTCGCCGGTAGAGCCCCAGCATTTT.

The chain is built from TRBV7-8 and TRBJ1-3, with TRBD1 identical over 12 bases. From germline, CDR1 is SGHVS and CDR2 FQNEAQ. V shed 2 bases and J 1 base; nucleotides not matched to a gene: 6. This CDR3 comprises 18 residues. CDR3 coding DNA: TGTGCCAGCAGCTTACCCTCGGGACAGGGGGCTTCTGGAAACACCATATATTTT. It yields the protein CASSLPSGQGASGNTIYF.

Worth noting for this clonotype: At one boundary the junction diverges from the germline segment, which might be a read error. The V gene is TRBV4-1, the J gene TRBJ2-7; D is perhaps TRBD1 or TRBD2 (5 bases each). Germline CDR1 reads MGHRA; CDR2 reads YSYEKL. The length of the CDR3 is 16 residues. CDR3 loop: CSSSQEGAGTRNEQYF. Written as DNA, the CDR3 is TGCTCCAGCAGCCAAGAAGGGGCAGGGACGCGGAACGAGCAGTACTTC.

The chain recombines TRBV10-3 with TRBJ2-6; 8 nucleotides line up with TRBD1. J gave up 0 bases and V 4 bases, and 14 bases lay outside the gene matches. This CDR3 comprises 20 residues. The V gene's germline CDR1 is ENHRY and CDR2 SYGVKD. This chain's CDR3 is CAISGKKQGVTLSGANVLTF. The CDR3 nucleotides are TGTGCCATCAGTGGGAAGAAACAGGGGGTTACCCTCTCTGGGGCCAACGTCCTGACTTTC.

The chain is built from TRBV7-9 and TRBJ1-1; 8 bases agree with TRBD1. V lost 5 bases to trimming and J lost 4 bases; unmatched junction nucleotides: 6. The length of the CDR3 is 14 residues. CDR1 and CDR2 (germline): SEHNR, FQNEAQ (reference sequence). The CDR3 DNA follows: TGTGCCAGCAGCGGTCTGACAGGGGCCACTGAAGCTTTCTTT. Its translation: CASSGLTGATEAFF.

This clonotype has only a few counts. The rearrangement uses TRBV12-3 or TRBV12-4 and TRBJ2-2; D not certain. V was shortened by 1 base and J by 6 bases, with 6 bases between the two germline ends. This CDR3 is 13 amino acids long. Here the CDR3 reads CASSLGPAGELFF. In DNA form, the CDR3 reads TGTGCCAGCAGTTTAGGTCCGGCCGGGGAGCTGTTTTTT.

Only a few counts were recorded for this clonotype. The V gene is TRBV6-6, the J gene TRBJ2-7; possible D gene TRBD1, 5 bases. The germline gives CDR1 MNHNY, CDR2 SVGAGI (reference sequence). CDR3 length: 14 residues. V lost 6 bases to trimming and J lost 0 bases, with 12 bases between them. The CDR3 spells CASRDKLSSYEQYF. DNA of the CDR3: TGTGCCAGCAGGGACAAACTGAGCTCCTACGAGCAGTACTTC.

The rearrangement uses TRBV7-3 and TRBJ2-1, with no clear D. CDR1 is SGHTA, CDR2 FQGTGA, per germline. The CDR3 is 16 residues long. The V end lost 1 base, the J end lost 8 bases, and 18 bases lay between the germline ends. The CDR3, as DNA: TGTGCCAGCAGCTTAAGTCCGGAATCTTCGACTGATGAGCAGTTCTTC. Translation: CASSLSPESSTDEQFF.

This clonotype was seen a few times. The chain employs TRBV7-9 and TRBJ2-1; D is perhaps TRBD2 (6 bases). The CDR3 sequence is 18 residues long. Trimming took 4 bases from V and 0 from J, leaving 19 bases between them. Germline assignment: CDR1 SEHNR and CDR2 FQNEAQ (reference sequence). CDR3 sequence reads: CASSSPPGLAPSYNEQFF. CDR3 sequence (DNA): TGTGCCAGCAGCTCGCCCCCGGGACTGGCCCCCTCCTACAATGAGCAGTTCTTC.

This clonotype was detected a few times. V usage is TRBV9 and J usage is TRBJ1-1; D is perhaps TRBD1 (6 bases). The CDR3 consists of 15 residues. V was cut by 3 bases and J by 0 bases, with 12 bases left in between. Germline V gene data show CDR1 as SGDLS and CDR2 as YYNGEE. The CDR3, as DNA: TGTGCCAGCAGCGCCGCGGGGGCTATGAACACTGAAGCTTTCTTT. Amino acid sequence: CASSAAGAMNTEAFF.

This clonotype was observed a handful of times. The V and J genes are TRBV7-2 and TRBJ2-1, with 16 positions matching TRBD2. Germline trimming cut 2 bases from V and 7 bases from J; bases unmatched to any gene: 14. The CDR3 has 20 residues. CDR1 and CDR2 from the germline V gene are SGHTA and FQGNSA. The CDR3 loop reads CASSLIGGTSGRAGNNEQFF. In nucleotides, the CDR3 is TGTGCCAGCAGCTTAATAGGGGGGACTAGCGGGAGGGCCGGGAATAATGAGCAGTTCTTC.